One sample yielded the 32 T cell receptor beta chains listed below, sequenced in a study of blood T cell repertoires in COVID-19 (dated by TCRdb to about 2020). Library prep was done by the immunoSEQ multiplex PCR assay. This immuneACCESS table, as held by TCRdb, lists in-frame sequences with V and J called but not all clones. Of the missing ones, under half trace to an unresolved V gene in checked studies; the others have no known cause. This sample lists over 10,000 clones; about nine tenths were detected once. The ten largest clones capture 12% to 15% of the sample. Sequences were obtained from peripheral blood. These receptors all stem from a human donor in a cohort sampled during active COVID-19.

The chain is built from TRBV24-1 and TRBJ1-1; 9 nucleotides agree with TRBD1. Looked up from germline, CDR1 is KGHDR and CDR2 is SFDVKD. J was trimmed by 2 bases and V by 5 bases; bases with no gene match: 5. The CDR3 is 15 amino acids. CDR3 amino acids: CATSVGQGFNTEAFF. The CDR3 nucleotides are TGTGCCACCAGTGTGGGACAGGGCTTTAACACTGAAGCTTTCTTT.

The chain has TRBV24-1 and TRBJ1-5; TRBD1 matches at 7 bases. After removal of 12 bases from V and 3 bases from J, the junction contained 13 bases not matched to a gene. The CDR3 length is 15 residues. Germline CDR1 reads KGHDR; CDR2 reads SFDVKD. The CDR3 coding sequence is TGTGCCCCGAGGATAGGGACAGCCCTCAATCAGCCCCAGCATTTT. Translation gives CAPRIGTALNQPQHF.

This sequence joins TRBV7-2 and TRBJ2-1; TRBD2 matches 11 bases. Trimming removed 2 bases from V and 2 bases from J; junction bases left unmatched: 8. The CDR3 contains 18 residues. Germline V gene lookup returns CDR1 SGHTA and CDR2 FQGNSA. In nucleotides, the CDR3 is TGTGCCAGCAGCTTACCGACTAGCGGGGCCGGAACCTACAATGAGCAGTTCTTC. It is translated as CASSLPTSGAGTYNEQFF.

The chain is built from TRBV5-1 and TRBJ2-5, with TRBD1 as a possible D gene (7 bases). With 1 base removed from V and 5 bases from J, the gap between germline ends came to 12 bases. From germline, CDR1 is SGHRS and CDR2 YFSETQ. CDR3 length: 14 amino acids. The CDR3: CASSLSGGGETQYF. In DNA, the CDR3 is TGCGCCAGCAGCTTGTCAGGGGGAGGTGAGACCCAGTACTTC.

CDR3 residues: CASSYGEWALNEKLFF. The CDR3 DNA sequence: TGTGCCAGCAGTTACGGGGAGTGGGCTCTCAATGAAAAACTGTTTTTT. J is TRBJ1-4 and V is TRBV6-6; no definite D call. The CDR3 runs to 16 residues. V shed 2 bases and J shed 5 bases, with 15 bases lying between them. Germline values: CDR1 MNHNY, CDR2 SVGAGI (reference sequence).

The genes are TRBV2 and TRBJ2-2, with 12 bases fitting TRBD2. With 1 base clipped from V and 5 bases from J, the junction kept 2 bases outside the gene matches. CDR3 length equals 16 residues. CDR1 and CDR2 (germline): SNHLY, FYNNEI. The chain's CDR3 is CASSEGGLAGTGELFF. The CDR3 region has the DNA TGTGCCAGCAGTGAAGGGGGACTAGCGGGTACCGGGGAGCTGTTTTTT.

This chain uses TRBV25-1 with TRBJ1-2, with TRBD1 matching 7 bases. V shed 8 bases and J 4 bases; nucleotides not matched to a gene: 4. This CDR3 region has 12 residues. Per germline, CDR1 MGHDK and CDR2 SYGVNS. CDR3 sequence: CASGSGGYGYTF. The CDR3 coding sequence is TGTGCCAGCGGTTCAGGGGGCTATGGCTACACCTTC.

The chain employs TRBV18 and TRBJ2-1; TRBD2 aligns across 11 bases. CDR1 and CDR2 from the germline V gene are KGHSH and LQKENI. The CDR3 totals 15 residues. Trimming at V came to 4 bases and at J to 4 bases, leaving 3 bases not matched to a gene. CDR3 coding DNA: TGTGCCAGCTCACAGGGGACTAGCGGTTACAATGAGCAGTTCTTC. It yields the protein CASSQGTSGYNEQFF.

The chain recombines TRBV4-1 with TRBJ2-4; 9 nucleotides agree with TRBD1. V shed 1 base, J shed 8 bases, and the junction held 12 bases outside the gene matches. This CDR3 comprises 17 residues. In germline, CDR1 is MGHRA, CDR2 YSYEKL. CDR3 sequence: CASSQARTGDGRDIQYF. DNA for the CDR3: TGCGCCAGCAGCCAAGCTCGGACAGGGGATGGGAGGGACATTCAGTACTTC.

CDR3 sequence: CASRTTGQSYGYTF. The DNA of the CDR3 is TGTGCCAGCAGGACGACAGGGCAGAGCTATGGCTACACCTTC. The chain has TRBV5-6 and TRBJ1-2; 7 nucleotides line up with TRBD1. J was trimmed by 4 bases and V by 5 bases; bases with no gene match: 8. CDR3 length equals 14 residues. Germline CDR1 SGHDT, CDR2 YYEEEE. Full variable domain (remainder filled in from reference TRBV5-6 and TRBJ1-2): DAGVTQSPTHLIKTRGQQVTLRCSPKSGHDTVSWYQQALGQGPQFIFQYYEEEERQRGNFPDRFSGHQFPNYSSELNVNALLLGDSALYLCASRTTGQSYGYTFGSGTRLTVV.

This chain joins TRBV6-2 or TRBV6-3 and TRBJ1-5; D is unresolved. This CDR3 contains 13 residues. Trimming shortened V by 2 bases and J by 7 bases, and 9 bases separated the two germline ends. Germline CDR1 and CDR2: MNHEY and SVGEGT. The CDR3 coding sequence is TGTGCCAGCAGTTACGAGGGTTGGCAGCCCCAGCATTTT. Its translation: CASSYEGWQPQHF.

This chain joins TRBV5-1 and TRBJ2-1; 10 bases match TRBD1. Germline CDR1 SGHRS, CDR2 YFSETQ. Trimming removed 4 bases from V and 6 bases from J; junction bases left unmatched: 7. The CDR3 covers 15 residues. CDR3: CASSIRQGAGNEQFF. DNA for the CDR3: TGCGCCAGCAGCATAAGACAGGGGGCGGGCAATGAGCAGTTCTTC.

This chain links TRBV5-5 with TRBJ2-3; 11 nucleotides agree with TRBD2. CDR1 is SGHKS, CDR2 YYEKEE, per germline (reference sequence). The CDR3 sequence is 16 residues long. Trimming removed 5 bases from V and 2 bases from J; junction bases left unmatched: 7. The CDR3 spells CASSLIAGGATDTQYF. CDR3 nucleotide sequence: TGTGCCAGCAGTTTGATAGCGGGGGGGGCCACAGATACGCAGTATTTT.

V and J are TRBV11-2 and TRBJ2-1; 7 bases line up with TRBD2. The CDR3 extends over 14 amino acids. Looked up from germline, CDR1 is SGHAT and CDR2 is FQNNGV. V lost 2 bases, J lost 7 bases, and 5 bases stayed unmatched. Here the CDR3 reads CASSLLAAWNEQFF. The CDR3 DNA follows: TGTGCCAGCAGCTTACTAGCGGCCTGGAATGAGCAGTTCTTC.

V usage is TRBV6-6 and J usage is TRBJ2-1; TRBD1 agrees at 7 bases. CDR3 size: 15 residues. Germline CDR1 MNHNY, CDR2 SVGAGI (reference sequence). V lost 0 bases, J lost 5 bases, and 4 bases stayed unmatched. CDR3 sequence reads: CASSYSSQGNNEQFF. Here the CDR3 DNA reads TGTGCCAGCAGTTACTCTTCACAGGGGAACAATGAGCAGTTCTTC.

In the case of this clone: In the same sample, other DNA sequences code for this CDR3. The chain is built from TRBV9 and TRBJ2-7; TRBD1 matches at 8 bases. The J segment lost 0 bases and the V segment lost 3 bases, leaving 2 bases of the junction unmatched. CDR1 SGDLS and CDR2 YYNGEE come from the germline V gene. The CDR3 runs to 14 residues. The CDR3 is CASSGGQGSYEQYF. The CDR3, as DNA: TGTGCCAGCAGCGGAGGACAGGGCTCCTACGAGCAGTACTTC.

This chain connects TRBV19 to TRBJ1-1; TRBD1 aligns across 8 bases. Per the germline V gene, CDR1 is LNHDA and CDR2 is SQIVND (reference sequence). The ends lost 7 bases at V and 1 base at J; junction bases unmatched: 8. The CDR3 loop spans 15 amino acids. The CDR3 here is CASKHRDRTNTEAFF. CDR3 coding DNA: TGTGCCAGTAAACATCGGGACAGGACGAACACTGAAGCTTTCTTT.

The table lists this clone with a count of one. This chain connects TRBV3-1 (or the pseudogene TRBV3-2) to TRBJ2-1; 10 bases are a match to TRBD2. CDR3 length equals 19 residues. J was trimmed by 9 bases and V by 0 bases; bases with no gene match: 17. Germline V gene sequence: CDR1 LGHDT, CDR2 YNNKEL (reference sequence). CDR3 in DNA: TGTGCCAGCAGCCAAGATATTTTTCTGGGACTAGCGACGTGGGGTGAGCAGTTCTTC. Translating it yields CASSQDIFLGLATWGEQFF.

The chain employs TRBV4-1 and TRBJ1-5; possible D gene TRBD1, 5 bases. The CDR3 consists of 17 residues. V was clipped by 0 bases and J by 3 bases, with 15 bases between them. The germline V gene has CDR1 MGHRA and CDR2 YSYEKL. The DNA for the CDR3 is TGCGCCAGCAGCCAAGATAGATCAGGACAACCCAATCAGCCCCAGCATTTT. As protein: CASSQDRSGQPNQPQHF.

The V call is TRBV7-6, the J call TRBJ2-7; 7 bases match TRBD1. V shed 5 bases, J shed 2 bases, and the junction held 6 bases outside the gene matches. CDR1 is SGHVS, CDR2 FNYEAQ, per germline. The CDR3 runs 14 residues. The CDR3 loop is CASSLKQGPYEQYF. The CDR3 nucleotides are TGTGCCAGCAGCCTGAAACAGGGGCCCTACGAGCAGTACTTC.

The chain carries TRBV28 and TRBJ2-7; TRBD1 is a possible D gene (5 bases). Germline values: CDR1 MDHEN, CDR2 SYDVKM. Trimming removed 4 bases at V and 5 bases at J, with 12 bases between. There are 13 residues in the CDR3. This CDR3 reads CASSYPDSNEQYF. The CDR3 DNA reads TGTGCCAGCAGTTACCCCGACAGCAACGAGCAGTACTTC.

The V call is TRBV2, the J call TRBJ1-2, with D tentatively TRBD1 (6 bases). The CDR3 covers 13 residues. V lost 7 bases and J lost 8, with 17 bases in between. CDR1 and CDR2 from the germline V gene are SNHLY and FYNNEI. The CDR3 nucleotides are TGTGCCAGCACAGGACAGTCCTTGCGGGGCTACACCTTC. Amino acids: CASTGQSLRGYTF.

The CDR3 is CASSPAVLPTTNEKLFF. Written as DNA, the CDR3 is TGTGCCAGCTCACCGGCGGTTCTCCCCACAACTAATGAAAAACTGTTTTTT. This chain connects TRBV18 to TRBJ1-4, with D unclear. Germline V lookup: CDR1 KGHSH, CDR2 LQKENI. The CDR3 extends over 17 amino acids. V lost 3 bases and J 0 bases, leaving 14 bases between the germline ends.

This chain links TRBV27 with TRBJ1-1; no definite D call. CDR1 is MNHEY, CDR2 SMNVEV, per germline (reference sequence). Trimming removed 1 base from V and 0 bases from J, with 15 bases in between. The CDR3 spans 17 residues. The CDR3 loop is CASSLLPDMGLNTEAFF. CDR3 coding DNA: TGTGCCAGCAGTTTATTGCCCGACATGGGCCTGAACACTGAAGCTTTCTTT.

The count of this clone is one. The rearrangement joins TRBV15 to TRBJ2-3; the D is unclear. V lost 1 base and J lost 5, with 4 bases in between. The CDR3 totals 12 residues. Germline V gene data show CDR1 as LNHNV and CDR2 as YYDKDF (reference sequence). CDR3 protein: CATSRVRDTQYF. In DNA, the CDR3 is TGTGCCACCAGCAGAGTCAGAGATACGCAGTATTTT. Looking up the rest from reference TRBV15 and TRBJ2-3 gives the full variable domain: DAMVIQNPRYQVTQFGKPVTLSCSQTLNHNVMYWYQQKSSQAPKLLFHYYDKDFNNEADTPDNFQSRRPNTSFCFLDIRSPGLGDTAMYLCATSRVRDTQYFGPGTRLTVL.

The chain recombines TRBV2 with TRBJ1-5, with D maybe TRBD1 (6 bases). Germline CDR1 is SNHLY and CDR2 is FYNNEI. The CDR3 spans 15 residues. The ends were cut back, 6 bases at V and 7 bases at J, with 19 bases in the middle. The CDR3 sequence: CASSPSQGVGQPQHF. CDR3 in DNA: TGTGCCAGCAGCCCTTCACAGGGAGTAGGGCAGCCCCAGCATTTT.

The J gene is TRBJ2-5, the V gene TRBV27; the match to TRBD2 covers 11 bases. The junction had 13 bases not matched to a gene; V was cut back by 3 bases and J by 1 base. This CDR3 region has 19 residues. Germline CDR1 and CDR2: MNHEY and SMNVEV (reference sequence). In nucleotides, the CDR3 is TGTGCCAGCAGTTTTAAAGGAGGGGGACTAGCGGTCCTCCAAGAGACCCAGTACTTC. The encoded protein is CASSFKGGGLAVLQETQYF.

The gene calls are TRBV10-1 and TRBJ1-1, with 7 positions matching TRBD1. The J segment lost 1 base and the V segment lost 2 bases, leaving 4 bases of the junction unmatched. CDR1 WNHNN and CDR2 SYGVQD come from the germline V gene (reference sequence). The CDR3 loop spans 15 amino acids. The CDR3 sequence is CASSEPGTANTEAFF. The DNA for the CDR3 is TGCGCCAGCAGTGAGCCCGGGACAGCGAACACTGAAGCTTTCTTT.

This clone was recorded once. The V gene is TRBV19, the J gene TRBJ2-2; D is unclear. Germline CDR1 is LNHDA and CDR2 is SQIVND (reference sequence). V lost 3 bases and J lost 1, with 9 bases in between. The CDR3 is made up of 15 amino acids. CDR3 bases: TGTGCCAGTAGTATCTACTCAGGGAACACCGGGGAGCTGTTTTTT. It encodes CASSIYSGNTGELFF.

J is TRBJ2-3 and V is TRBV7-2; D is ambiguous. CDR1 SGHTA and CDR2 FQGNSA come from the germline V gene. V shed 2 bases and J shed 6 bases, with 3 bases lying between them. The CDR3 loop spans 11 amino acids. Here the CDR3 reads CASSLLDTQYF. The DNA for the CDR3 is TGTGCCAGCAGCTTACTGGATACGCAGTATTTT.

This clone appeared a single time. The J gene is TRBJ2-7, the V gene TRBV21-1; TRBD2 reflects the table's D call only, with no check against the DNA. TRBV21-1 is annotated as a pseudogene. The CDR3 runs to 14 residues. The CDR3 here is CATKGLAELYEQYF. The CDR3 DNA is TGTGCCACAAAAGGACTAGCGGAGTTGTACGAGCAGTACTTC.

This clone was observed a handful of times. This CDR3 reads CASTPAGGNYEQYF. Here the CDR3 DNA reads TGTGCCAGCACCCCAGCGGGGGGGAACTACGAGCAGTACTTC. J is TRBJ2-7 and V is TRBV5-4, with TRBD2 matching over 10 bases. This CDR3 region has 14 residues. CDR1 SGHNT and CDR2 YYREEE come from the germline V gene (reference sequence). The V gene end was trimmed by 6 bases and the J gene end by 3 bases; junction bases not matched to a gene: 6.